This T cell receptor (beta chain) was documented in a study of T cells in Graves' hyperthyroidism and ophthalmopathy. This clonotype was recorded a few times. This CDR3 has 12 amino acids. Germline CDR1 is MNHEY and CDR2 is SMNVEV (reference sequence). Trimming removed 6 bases from V and 6 bases from J, with 10 bases in between. The investigators amplified TCR beta CDR3 regions from RNA transcripts. During a first-round RT-PCR of the TCR CDR3, the HTBI primer set was used. MiXCR, run by TCRdb on the multiplex PCR reads, gives a single entry per CDR3 protein. Of some 420,000 distinct CDR3 sequences listed, 12% to 15% are singletons.

The rearrangement links TRBV27 to TRBJ2-3; D not certain. Sequencing used blood. The TCR was taken from a woman between 18 and 29 years old with Graves' hyperthyroidism. The CDR3 sequence is CASRTAMDTQYF. DNA for the CDR3: TGTGCCAGCAGGACGGCAATGGATACGCAGTATTTT.